These 12 T cell receptor beta chains originate from one sample sequenced in a study of T cells in Graves' hyperthyroidism and ophthalmopathy. Researchers took RNA transcripts and amplified the TCR beta CDR3 regions from them. During a first-round RT-PCR of the TCR CDR3, the HTBI primer set was used. TCRdb reprocessed the multiplex PCR reads via MiXCR and lists one record per CDR3 protein. The table includes some 800,000 distinct CDR3 sequences, 38% detected once. Sequencing was performed on blood. The receptors here all came from a man aged 18 to 30 with Graves' hyperthyroidism.

The chain combines TRBV9 with TRBJ1-3; perhaps TRBD1 as D (5 bases). V was clipped by 5 bases and J by 4 bases, with 10 bases between them. CDR1 is SGDLS, CDR2 YYNGEE, per germline. The CDR3 runs 13 residues. CDR3 residues: CASRGTLGNTIYF. CDR3 DNA: TGTGCCAGCAGAGGGACTCTCGGAAACACCATATATTTT. The full variable domain, completed using reference TRBV9 and TRBJ1-3, is DSGVTQTPKHLITATGQRVTLRCSPRSGDLSVYWYQQSLDQGLQFLIQYYNGEERAKGNILERFSAQQFPDLHSELNLSSLELGDSALYFCASRGTLGNTIYFGEGSWLTVV.

The chain employs TRBV28 and TRBJ1-5; D possibly corresponds to TRBD1 (5 bases). From germline, CDR1 is MDHEN and CDR2 SYDVKM. V was trimmed by 8 bases and J by 3 bases, leaving 20 bases between them. This CDR3 has 16 residues. CDR3 DNA sequence: TGTGCCAGCGGACCGATACCAGGGTTCGACAATCAGCCCCAGCATTTT. Protein: CASGPIPGFDNQPQHF.

The chain employs TRBV19 and TRBJ1-5; 9 bases match TRBD1. Germline V gives CDR1 LNHDA, CDR2 SQIVND (reference sequence). This CDR3 has 14 residues. Unmatched junction bases numbered 10, after V lost 5 bases and J lost 11 bases. CDR3 in DNA: TGTGCCAGTAGTCCGGGACAGGGTTTGGAGACCCAGCATTTT. Protein product: CASSPGQGLETQHF.

The chain uses TRBV14 and TRBJ2-5, with D perhaps TRBD2 (6 bases). Germline V gene sequence: CDR1 SGHDN, CDR2 FVKESK. The CDR3 is 15 residues long. V lost 6 bases and J 1 base, leaving 15 bases between the germline ends. The CDR3 coding sequence is TGTGCCAGCAGACCATTGACAGCGGGCCAAGAGACCCAGTACTTC. Its translation is CASRPLTAGQETQYF.

The chain couples TRBV3-1 to TRBJ1-1; a weak D match, TRBD1 (5 bases). This CDR3 comprises 13 residues. V was pared by 5 bases and J by 4 bases, with 11 bases between. Germline V gene lookup returns CDR1 LGHDT and CDR2 YNNKEL (reference sequence). The chain's CDR3 is CASSLLGVTEAFF. The CDR3 DNA reads TGTGCCAGCAGCTTACTGGGGGTCACTGAAGCTTTCTTT.

This chain joins TRBV11-1 and TRBJ2-5; tentatively, D is TRBD2 (6 bases). Looked up from germline, CDR1 is SGHAT and CDR2 is FQDESV (reference sequence). The CDR3 is 21 amino acids. The V and J ends lost 8 bases and 2 bases respectively, with 36 bases between them. As DNA, the CDR3 is TGTGCCAGCGGACGGTCTCTTGACGCGCCAGCAGCTCTAGCGCGTCAAGAGACCCAGTACTTC. Translated: CASGRSLDAPAALARQETQYF.

The V and J genes are TRBV7-2 and TRBJ1-2; D might be TRBD1 (5 bases). The CDR3 extends over 12 amino acids. Trimming cost V 7 bases and J 8 bases, with 14 bases left between them. The germline CDR1 and CDR2 sequences are SGHTA and FQGNSA. CDR3 sequence: CASTRAGVGYTF. In DNA, the CDR3 is TGTGCCAGCACCCGGGCGGGGGTCGGCTACACCTTC.

The chain carries TRBV29-1 and TRBJ1-5; the D is unclear. Germline CDR1 and CDR2: SQVTM and ANQGSEA. The V end was cut by 4 bases, the J end by 4 bases, with 8 bases between. This CDR3 region has 12 residues. The CDR3 spells CSVGQQNQPQHF. For the CDR3, the DNA is TGCAGCGTTGGTCAGCAGAATCAGCCCCAGCATTTT.

The sample holds a few counts of this clonotype. With a much larger clone just one base away, this may be a read error. This sequence joins TRBV7-8 and TRBJ2-5, with 9 bases matching TRBD1. The length of the CDR3 is 14 residues. CDR1 and CDR2 from the germline V gene are SGHVS and FQNEAQ. J was trimmed by 5 bases and V by 4 bases; bases with no gene match: 5. The CDR3 nucleotides are TGTGCCAGCAGCTGGACAGGGGTAGGGGAGACCCAGTACTTC. As protein: CASSWTGVGETQYF.

This chain uses TRBV19 with TRBJ2-5; either TRBD1 or TRBD2 may supply D (5 bases each). Germline CDR1 LNHDA, CDR2 SQIVND (reference sequence). Trimming stripped 4 bases from V and 2 bases from J, with 17 bases between. The CDR3 loop spans 16 amino acids. The CDR3 reads CASSNPQRDPQETQYF. The DNA of the CDR3 is TGTGCCAGTAGTAACCCCCAGAGGGACCCACAAGAGACCCAGTACTTC.

The chain links TRBV19 to TRBJ1-1; 7 nucleotides line up with TRBD1. The trim removed 3 bases at V and 7 bases at J, leaving 2 bases unmatched. Germline assignment: CDR1 LNHDA and CDR2 SQIVND (reference sequence). This CDR3 contains 12 residues. The CDR3 coding sequence is TGTGCCAGTAGTATCAACAGGGGTGAAGCTTTCTTT. It codes for CASSINRGEAFF.

A remark on this clonotype: With a much larger clone just one base away, this may be a read error. J is TRBJ2-2 and V is TRBV2; D is undetermined. The V gene's germline CDR1 is SNHLY and CDR2 FYNNEI. This CDR3 spans 15 amino acids. CDR3 bases: TGTGCCAGGCAGACCGGGCCTGAGAACACCGAGGAGCTGTTTTTT. It encodes CARQTGPENTEELFF.